These 9 T cell receptor beta chains were all obtained from the same sample, sequenced in a study of blood T cell repertoires in COVID-19. Data came from immunoSEQ multiplex PCR; TCRdb stores just in-frame clones and leaves some out. The top ten clones hold about 5% of a sample with about 150,000 clones, around nine tenths of them seen once. The sequenced material came from peripheral blood. The receptors here all came from a human donor in a cohort sampled during active COVID-19.

The chain links TRBV20-1 to TRBJ1-1; possible D gene TRBD1, 5 bases. Trimming left V 3 bases short and J 5 bases short, with 7 bases between. From germline, CDR1 is DFQATT and CDR2 SNEGSKA (reference sequence). CDR3 length: 11 amino acids. CDR3 nucleotides: TGCAGTGCTAGTAAGGGGACTGAAGCTTTCTTT. Its protein is CSASKGTEAFF.

The J gene is TRBJ2-3, the V gene TRBV9; 14 bases fit TRBD2. The CDR3 covers 15 residues. Germline CDR1 is SGDLS and CDR2 is YYNGEE. V dropped 3 bases and J dropped 4; count of bases not matched to a gene: 1. The CDR3 reads CASSGGLAGADTQYF. DNA of the CDR3: TGTGCCAGCAGCGGGGGACTAGCGGGGGCAGATACGCAGTATTTT.

This clone appeared a few times. The chain uses TRBV7-9 and TRBJ1-1; TRBD1 is a possible D gene (6 bases). Trimming removed 5 bases at V and 10 bases at J, with 14 bases between. The CDR3 totals 12 residues. Germline V lookup: CDR1 SEHNR, CDR2 FQNEAQ (reference sequence). CDR3 DNA sequence: TGTGCCAGCAGCGCTGGGACAAAAGGAGCTTTCTTT. Amino acids: CASSAGTKGAFF. Full variable domain (outside the CDR3, taken from reference TRBV7-9 and TRBJ1-1): DTGVSQNPRHKITKRGQNVTFRCDPISEHNRLYWYRQTLGQGPEFLTYFQNEAQLEKSRLLSDRFSAERPKGSFSTLEIQRTEQGDSAMYLCASSAGTKGAFFGQGTRLTVV.

The rearrangement links TRBV6-2 or TRBV6-3 to TRBJ2-5; TRBD2 agrees at 8 bases. The CDR3 has 17 amino acids. The J segment lost 4 bases and the V segment lost 4 bases, leaving 14 bases of the junction unmatched. The germline V gene encodes CDR1 MNHEY and CDR2 SVGEGT. CDR3 nucleotides: TGTGCCAGCAGTTTCCTAGCGGGCCAACCAGGAGGAGAGACCCAGTACTTC. This codes for CASSFLAGQPGGETQYF.

The V call is TRBV13, the J call TRBJ2-7, with TRBD2 matching over 7 bases. V gave up 3 bases and J gave up 2 bases; unmatched junction bases: 10. The CDR3 covers 16 residues. Looked up from germline, CDR1 is PRHDT and CDR2 is FYEKMQ (reference sequence). The CDR3 DNA reads TGTGCCAGCAGCTTGGGGAGGGGCCGGGGGGCCTACGAGCAGTACTTC. Encoded protein: CASSLGRGRGAYEQYF. Drawing the rest from reference TRBV13 and TRBJ2-7, the complete variable domain is AAGVIQSPRHLIKEKRETATLKCYPIPRHDTVYWYQQGPGQDPQFLISFYEKMQSDKGSIPDRFSAQQFSDYHSELNMSSLELGDSALYFCASSLGRGRGAYEQYFGPGTRLTVT.

The chain carries TRBV9 and TRBJ2-7, with 8 positions matching TRBD2. V gave up 3 bases and J gave up 2 bases; unmatched junction bases: 4. Germline assignment: CDR1 SGDLS and CDR2 YYNGEE. This CDR3 has 14 amino acids. The CDR3 reads CASSATGRAYEQYF. Written as DNA, the CDR3 is TGTGCCAGCAGCGCAACCGGGAGGGCCTACGAGCAGTACTTC.

J is TRBJ1-2 and V is TRBV19; 8 bases agree with TRBD1. This CDR3 spans 13 amino acids. Looked up from germline, CDR1 is LNHDA and CDR2 is SQIVND (reference sequence). V gave up 5 bases and J gave up 10 bases; unmatched junction bases: 9. The CDR3 region has the DNA TGTGCCAGTAGTCTACGGGACAGGCGGTTCTACACCTTC. Amino acids: CASSLRDRRFYTF.

The rearrangement uses TRBV2 and TRBJ2-1; 8 bases align to TRBD1. This CDR3 has 16 residues. Trimming took 5 bases from V and 2 from J; bases not matched to a gene: 8. Germline values: CDR1 SNHLY, CDR2 FYNNEI. Here the CDR3 reads CASSFAQGGTYNEQFF. CDR3 DNA sequence: TGTGCCAGCAGTTTCGCACAGGGGGGTACCTACAATGAGCAGTTCTTC.

V gene TRBV30 combines with J gene TRBJ2-1, with TRBD2 matching over 10 bases. CDR1 is GTSNPN, CDR2 SVGIG, per germline (reference sequence). This CDR3 has 16 amino acids. V dropped 5 bases and J dropped 10; count of bases not matched to a gene: 17. The CDR3 region is CAWGPGEAGGPREQFF. The DNA for the CDR3 is TGTGCCTGGGGACCGGGGGAAGCGGGGGGGCCTAGGGAGCAGTTCTTC. Together with reference TRBV30 and TRBJ2-1, the CDR3 gives the full variable domain: SQTIHQWPATLVQPVGSPLSLECTVEGTSNPNLYWYRQAAGRGLQLLFYSVGIGQISSEVPQNLSASRPQDRQFILSSKKLLLSDSGFYLCAWGPGEAGGPREQFFGPGTRLTVL.